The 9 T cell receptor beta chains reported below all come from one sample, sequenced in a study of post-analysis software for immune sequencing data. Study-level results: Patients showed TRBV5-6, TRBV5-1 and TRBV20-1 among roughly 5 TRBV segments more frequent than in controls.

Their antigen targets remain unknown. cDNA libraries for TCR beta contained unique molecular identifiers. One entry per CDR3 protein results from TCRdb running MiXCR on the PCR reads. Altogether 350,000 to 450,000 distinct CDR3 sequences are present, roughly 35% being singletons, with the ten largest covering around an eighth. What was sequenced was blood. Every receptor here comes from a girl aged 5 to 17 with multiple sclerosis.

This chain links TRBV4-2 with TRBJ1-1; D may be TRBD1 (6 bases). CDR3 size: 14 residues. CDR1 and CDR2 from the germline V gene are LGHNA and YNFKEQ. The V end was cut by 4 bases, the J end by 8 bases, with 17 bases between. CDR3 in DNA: TGTGCCAGCAGCCCGGACAGAGAACGGACGGAAGCTTTCTTT. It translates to CASSPDRERTEAFF.

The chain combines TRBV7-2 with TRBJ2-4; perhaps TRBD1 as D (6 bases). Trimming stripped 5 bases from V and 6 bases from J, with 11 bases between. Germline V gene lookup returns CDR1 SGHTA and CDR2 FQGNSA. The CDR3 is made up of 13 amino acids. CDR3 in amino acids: CASSTSDRNIQYF. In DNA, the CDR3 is TGTGCCAGCAGCACCTCGGACAGAAACATTCAGTACTTC.

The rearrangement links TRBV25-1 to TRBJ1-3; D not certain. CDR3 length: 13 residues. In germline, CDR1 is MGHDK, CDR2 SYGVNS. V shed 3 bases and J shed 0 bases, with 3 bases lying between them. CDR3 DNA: TGTGCCAGCAGTGACAGCTCTGGAAACACCATATATTTT. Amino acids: CASSDSSGNTIYF.

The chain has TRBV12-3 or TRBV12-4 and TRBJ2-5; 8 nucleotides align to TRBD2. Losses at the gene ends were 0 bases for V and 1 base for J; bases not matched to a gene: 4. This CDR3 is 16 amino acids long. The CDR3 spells CASSLAPGGGQETQYF. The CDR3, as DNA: TGTGCCAGCAGTTTAGCGCCGGGGGGGGGCCAAGAGACCCAGTACTTC.

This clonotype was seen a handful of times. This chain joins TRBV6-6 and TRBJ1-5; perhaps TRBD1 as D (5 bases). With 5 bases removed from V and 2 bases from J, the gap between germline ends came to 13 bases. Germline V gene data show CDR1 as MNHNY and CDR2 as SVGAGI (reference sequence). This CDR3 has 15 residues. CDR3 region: CASSEGWIGNQPQHF. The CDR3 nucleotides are TGTGCCAGCAGTGAGGGGTGGATCGGCAATCAGCCCCAGCATTTT.

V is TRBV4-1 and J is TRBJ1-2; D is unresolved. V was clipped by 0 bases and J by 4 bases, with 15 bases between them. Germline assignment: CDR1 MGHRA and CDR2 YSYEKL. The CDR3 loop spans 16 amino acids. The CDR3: CASSQEPATFRYGYTF. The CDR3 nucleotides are TGCGCCAGCAGCCAAGAACCCGCTACATTCCGCTATGGCTACACCTTC.

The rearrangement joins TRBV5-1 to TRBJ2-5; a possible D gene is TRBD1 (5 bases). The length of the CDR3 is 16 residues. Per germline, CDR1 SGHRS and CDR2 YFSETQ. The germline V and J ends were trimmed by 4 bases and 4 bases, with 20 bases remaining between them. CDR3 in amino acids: CASSRRLDSFGETQYF. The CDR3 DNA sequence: TGCGCCAGCAGCCGCCGGCTAGACAGTTTCGGAGAGACCCAGTACTTC.

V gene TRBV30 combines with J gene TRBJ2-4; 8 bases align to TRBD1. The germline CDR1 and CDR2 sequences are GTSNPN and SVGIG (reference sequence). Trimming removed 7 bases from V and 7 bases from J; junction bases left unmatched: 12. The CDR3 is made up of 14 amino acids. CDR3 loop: CALDREGLVNIQYF. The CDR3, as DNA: TGTGCCTTGGACAGGGAAGGTCTGGTGAACATTCAGTACTTC.

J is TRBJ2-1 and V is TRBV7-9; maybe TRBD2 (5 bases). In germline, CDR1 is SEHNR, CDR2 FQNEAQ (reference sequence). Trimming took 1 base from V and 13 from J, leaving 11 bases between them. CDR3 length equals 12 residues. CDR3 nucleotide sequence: TGTGCCAGCAGCTTAGATAGCCGGGAACAGTTCTTC. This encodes CASSLDSREQFF.